This TCR beta chain was obtained from a study of shared clonotypes between healthy human individuals. General study findings and limits: Genetic and exposure-history diversity was limited by the small donor number. On the whole, naive subsets had larger estimated richness than memory subsets had. Incompleteness in sorted-subset sequencing, despite large depth, was shown by rarefaction.

The repertoire was sequenced with immunoSEQ multiplex PCR; TCRdb's copy has only in-frame clones and lacks some. In the table there are more than 2,000,000 clones, around 94% of which are singletons. In the case of this clone: Its cognate antigen is unknown.

CDR1 is MGHDK and CDR2 is SYGVNS in the germline V gene. Trimming shortened V by 3 bases and J by 1 base, and 9 bases separated the two germline ends. The CDR3 spans 15 residues. This chain joins TRBV25-1 and TRBJ2-2; D not resolved. Sequenced sample: naive CD4+ T cells sorted from blood. The sample's subset: CD45RA+ positively selected. The clonotype comes from a man younger than 35 in good health. The CDR3 region is CASSDERRNTGELFF. The CDR3 nucleotides read TGTGCCAGCAGTGATGAGAGGCGGAACACCGGGGAGCTGTTTTTT.